This T cell receptor beta chain was documented in a study of blood T cell repertoires in COVID-19. J lost 6 bases, V lost 3 bases, and 5 bases had no gene match. The germline V gene has CDR1 WSHSY and CDR2 SAAADI. CDR3 length equals 14 residues. The repertoire was sequenced with immunoSEQ multiplex PCR; TCRdb's copy has only in-frame clones and lacks some. The profile shows around 180,000 clones, around 88% of them singletons. Participants reported their clinical history, and cohort assignment relied on those reports. Cohort 3 recovery required two negative PCRs, clearance, or symptom resolution. V gene TRBV10-2 combines with J gene TRBJ2-3; 8 nucleotides agree with TRBD1. Source material: PBMCs or T cells enriched from blood (not recorded which). The source of this sequence is a woman younger than 45 who had recovered from COVID-19. The CDR3 sequence: CASSEQGGGDTQYF. The DNA for the CDR3 is TGCGCCAGCAGTGAACAGGGGGGTGGGGATACGCAGTATTTT.